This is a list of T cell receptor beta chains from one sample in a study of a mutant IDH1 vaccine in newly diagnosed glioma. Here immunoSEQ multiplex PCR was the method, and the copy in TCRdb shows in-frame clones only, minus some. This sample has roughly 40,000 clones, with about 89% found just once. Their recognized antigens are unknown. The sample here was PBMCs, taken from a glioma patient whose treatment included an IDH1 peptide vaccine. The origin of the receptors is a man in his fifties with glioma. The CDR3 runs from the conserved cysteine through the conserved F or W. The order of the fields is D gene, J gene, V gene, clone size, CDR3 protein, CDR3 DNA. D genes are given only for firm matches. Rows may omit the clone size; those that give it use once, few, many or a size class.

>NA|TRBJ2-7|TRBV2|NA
CASLPEGASYEQYF
TGTGCCAGCCTACCGGAGGGGGCATCCTACGAGCAGTACTTC
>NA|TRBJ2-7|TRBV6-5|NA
CASSYSPGLTYEQYF
TGTGCCAGCAGTTACTCGCCCGGACTAACCTACGAGCAGTACTTC
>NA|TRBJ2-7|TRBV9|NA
CASSVGGMSYEQYF
TGTGCCAGCAGCGTAGGCGGGATGAGCTACGAGCAGTACTTC
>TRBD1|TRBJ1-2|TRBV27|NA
CASSLTKGQAYGYTF
TGTGCCAGCAGCCTCACGAAAGGACAGGCGTATGGCTACACCTTC
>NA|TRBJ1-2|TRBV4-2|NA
CASSSGIAYGYTF
TGTGCCAGCAGCTCAGGGATAGCCTATGGCTACACCTTC
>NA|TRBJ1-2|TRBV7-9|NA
CASSPGVVWVGGYTF
TGTGCCAGCAGTCCTGGAGTTGTATGGGTAGGGGGCTACACCTTC
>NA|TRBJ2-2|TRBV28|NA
CASTPRGRGATGELFF
TGTGCCAGCACCCCTCGCGGCAGGGGAGCCACCGGGGAGCTGTTTTTT
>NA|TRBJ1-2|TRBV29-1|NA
CSVALTGPNYGYTF
TGCAGCGTTGCTCTCACAGGACCAAACTATGGCTACACCTTC
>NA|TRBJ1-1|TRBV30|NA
CAWSPGRVNTEAFF
TGTGCCTGGAGTCCCGGTCGGGTGAACACTGAAGCTTTCTTT
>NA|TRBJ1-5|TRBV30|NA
CAWSVGGLQPQHF
TGTGCCTGGAGTGTGGGGGGCCTTCAGCCCCAGCATTTT
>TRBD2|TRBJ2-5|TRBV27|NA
CASSPSSGRVGETQYF
TGTGCCAGCAGTCCCTCTAGCGGGAGGGTGGGAGAGACCCAGTACTTC
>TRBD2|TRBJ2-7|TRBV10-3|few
CAISGLAGFTEQYF
TGTGCCATCAGCGGACTAGCGGGATTTACCGAGCAGTACTTC
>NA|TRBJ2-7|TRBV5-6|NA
CASSLARTFGAYEQYF
TGTGCCAGCAGCTTGGCACGGACCTTCGGGGCCTACGAGCAGTACTTC
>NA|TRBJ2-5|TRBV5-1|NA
CASSRAGYQETQYF
TGCGCCAGCAGTCGGGCAGGGTACCAAGAGACCCAGTACTTC
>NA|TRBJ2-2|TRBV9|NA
CASSVGGGEAGELFF
TGTGCCAGCAGCGTGGGCGGGGGCGAAGCCGGGGAGCTGTTTTTT